These 9 T cell receptor beta chains were sequenced from one sample in a study of tissue T cells after allogeneic stem cell transplantation. The protocol was immunoSEQ multiplex PCR, while the TCRdb copy is restricted to in-frame clones and leaves out a portion. The sample has just over 9,000 clones, 56% seen once. Here the sequenced sample was tissue from the jejunum, taken at autopsy. Receptors originate from a female donor over 55 with lung cancer.

This clone came up a few times. The V and J genes are TRBV4-3 and TRBJ1-2; D remains ambiguous. From germline, CDR1 is LGHNA and CDR2 YSLEER. Between the trimmed V and J ends, which lost 0 bases and 7 bases, there was a span of 9 bases. This CDR3 has 13 residues. CDR3 DNA sequence: TGCGCCAGCAGCCAAGATAGGGTTGGTGGCTACACCTTC. This translates into CASSQDRVGGYTF.

The chain couples TRBV29-1 to TRBJ2-2; 9 nucleotides agree with TRBD2. The CDR3 sequence is 14 residues long. J gave up 7 bases and V 7 bases, and 10 bases lay outside the gene matches. Germline assignment: CDR1 SQVTM and CDR2 ANQGSEA. CDR3 coding DNA: TGCAGCGCTCGGGCCATAGCGGGAGTCGGGGAGCTGTTTTTT. Its translation is CSARAIAGVGELFF.

By share, this clone counts as medium-sized. V and J are TRBV7-9 and TRBJ2-5; TRBD1 matches at 12 bases. Trimming at V came to 3 bases and at J to 5 bases, leaving 7 bases not matched to a gene. The CDR3 is 16 residues long. Germline CDR1 SEHNR, CDR2 FQNEAQ (reference sequence). The CDR3 nucleotides are TGTGCCAGCAGCTTTACCGGGACAGGGGGCTCGGAGACCCAGTACTTC. This translates into CASSFTGTGGSETQYF. The whole variable domain, filled in from reference TRBV7-9 and TRBJ2-5, reads DTGVSQNPRHKITKRGQNVTFRCDPISEHNRLYWYRQTLGQGPEFLTYFQNEAQLEKSRLLSDRFSAERPKGSFSTLEIQRTEQGDSAMYLCASSFTGTGGSETQYFGPGTRLLVL.

Note on this clone: At one end, the junction sequence differs from germline, possibly due to a read error. J is TRBJ2-5 and V is TRBV3-1 (or the pseudogene TRBV3-2); D perhaps matches TRBD2 (6 bases). The germline gives CDR1 LGHDT, CDR2 YNNKEL (reference sequence). CDR3 length: 11 residues. In nucleotides, the CDR3 is TGTGCCAGCAGCGATCGCGGGACGGTAGACTTC. Translated: CASSDRGTVDF.

Only one count was recorded for this clone. The chain recombines TRBV18 with TRBJ2-7; weak D call: TRBD2 (6 bases). This CDR3 spans 16 amino acids. Trimming stripped 0 bases from V and 0 bases from J, with 12 bases between. Germline V gene data show CDR1 as KGHSH and CDR2 as LQKENI. CDR3 in amino acids: CASSPPGGTDSYEQYF. Written as DNA, the CDR3 is TGTGCCAGCTCACCACCGGGAGGAACGGACTCCTACGAGCAGTACTTC.

The J gene is TRBJ2-5, the V gene TRBV10-1; D tentatively reads TRBD1 or TRBD2 (7 bases each). Germline V CDR1 and CDR2: WNHNN, SYGVQD (reference sequence). V was pared by 5 bases and J by 2 bases, with 30 bases between. The CDR3 has 20 amino acids. CDR3 DNA: TGCGCCAGCAGTTTCATAACGACAGGGACCGAGCGGGACTTTCAAGAGACCCAGTACTTC. This translates into CASSFITTGTERDFQETQYF.

In its sample, this clone is medium-sized. The chain uses TRBV7-9 and TRBJ2-7; weak D call: TRBD2 (6 bases). The CDR3 is 13 amino acids. V dropped 6 bases and J dropped 0 bases, with 9 bases sitting between them. Germline CDR1 SEHNR, CDR2 FQNEAQ (reference sequence). CDR3 protein: CASREGLSYEQYF. CDR3 DNA sequence: TGTGCCAGCAGGGAGGGACTCTCCTACGAGCAGTACTTC.

This clone was counted a few times. V gene TRBV4-3 combines with J gene TRBJ1-1, with TRBD1 identical over 7 bases. Germline CDR1 and CDR2: LGHNA and YSLEER. The CDR3 has 15 residues. With 0 bases clipped from V and 7 bases from J, the junction kept 8 bases outside the gene matches. The CDR3 region has the DNA TGCGCCAGCAGCCAAGAGAACGGACAGGAATATGAAGCTTTCTTT. Translated, it gives CASSQENGQEYEAFF.

This clone was recorded once. The J gene is TRBJ1-6, the V gene TRBV10-3; D not certain. The CDR3 runs to 13 residues. Germline assignment: CDR1 ENHRY and CDR2 SYGVKD. V gave up 3 bases and J gave up 7 bases, with 7 bases separating them. The CDR3, as DNA: TGTGCCATCAGTGATGTCGCCAATTCACCCCTCCACTTT. Its translation: CAISDVANSPLHF.